These 22 T cell receptor beta chains share one sample of origin, sequenced in a study of neurological immune-mediated disorders. MiXCR, applied by TCRdb to the 5' RACE reads, yields one record per CDR3 protein. The table includes about 37,000 distinct CDR3 sequences, around a tenth detected once. What was sequenced was CD4+ T cells from blood. All receptors derive from a woman aged 25 to 45 with HTLV-1-associated myelopathy (HAM/TSP).

This clonotype was picked up a small number of times. The gene calls are TRBV30 and TRBJ2-3; D gene unclear. V lost 2 bases to trimming and J lost 2 bases, with 17 bases between them. CDR1 and CDR2 (germline): GTSNPN, SVGIG (reference sequence). This CDR3 contains 16 residues. The CDR3 sequence: CAWSIAVGRDTDTQYF. CDR3 in DNA: TGTGCCTGGAGTATCGCGGTTGGACGAGACACAGATACGCAGTATTTT.

This clonotype was recorded many times. J is TRBJ1-1 and V is TRBV20-1, with 10 nucleotides matching TRBD1. Germline-derived CDR1 and CDR2 are DFQATT and SNEGSKA (reference sequence). Germline trimming cut 7 bases from V and 1 base from J; bases unmatched to any gene: 0. CDR3 length: 12 amino acids. Here the CDR3 reads CSGQGANTEAFF. In DNA form, the CDR3 reads TGCAGTGGACAGGGGGCGAACACTGAAGCTTTCTTT.

Details on this clonotype: Because the CDR3's place on the DNA is in doubt, the DNA is left out and the CDR3 is given as listed by TCRdb. This rearrangement joins TRBV5-1 to TRBJ1-1. The V gene's germline CDR1 is SGHRS and CDR2 YFSETQ. The CDR3 is 21 residues long, counting both termini. The CDR3 is CASSFYICSASRGQPNTEAFF.

This clonotype showed up many times. The chain uses TRBV2 and TRBJ1-1; 7 positions agree with TRBD1. The CDR3 sequence is 16 residues long. Germline V CDR1 and CDR2: SNHLY, FYNNEI. V lost 4 bases, J lost 4 bases, and 12 bases stayed unmatched. CDR3 DNA sequence: TGTGCCAGCAGTGCCCGATGGGGTAGACAGGGCACTGAAGCTTTCTTT. It encodes CASSARWGRQGTEAFF.

This clonotype occurred many times. The chain carries TRBV5-6 and TRBJ2-7, with a tentative D call TRBD1 (6 bases). Germline lookup yields CDR1 SGHDT and CDR2 YYEEEE. V was clipped by 0 bases and J by 2 bases, with 18 bases between them. The CDR3 loop spans 17 amino acids. The CDR3 bases are TGTGCCAGCAGCTTGGTTGGGGGCCCGGACAGCGCCTACGAGCAGTACTTC. Protein product: CASSLVGGPDSAYEQYF.

At least ten counts were recorded for this clonotype. CDR3 sequence (DNA): TGTGCCAGCAGTCGGGACAACTCCTACAATGAGCAGTTCTTC. As protein: CASSRDNSYNEQFF. The chain employs TRBV27 and TRBJ2-1; TRBD1 is a possible D gene (6 bases). The CDR3 extends over 14 amino acids. CDR1 is MNHEY, CDR2 SMNVEV, per germline (reference sequence). Deletions cut 5 bases from V and 0 bases from J, with 8 bases between.

The sample holds many counts of this clonotype. The V gene is TRBV20-1, the J gene TRBJ2-3, with D perhaps given as TRBD1 or TRBD2 (5 bases each). The ends were cut back, 1 base at V and 6 bases at J, with 17 bases in the middle. Looked up from germline, CDR1 is DFQATT and CDR2 is SNEGSKA (reference sequence). The CDR3 extends over 15 amino acids. The CDR3 protein is CSARVGHGASDTQYF. DNA of the CDR3: TGCAGTGCTAGAGTGGGGCACGGGGCTTCGGATACGCAGTATTTT.

This clonotype was counted at least ten times. V is TRBV12-3 or TRBV12-4 and J is TRBJ1-3; D may be TRBD1 (5 bases). The CDR3 contains 14 residues. V lost 3 bases and J 0 bases, leaving 6 bases between the germline ends. The CDR3 region is CASSLTVSGNTIYF. The DNA of the CDR3 is TGTGCCAGCAGTTTGACAGTCTCTGGAAACACCATATATTTT.

With regard to this clonotype: Germline and junction disagree at one end, which may indicate a read error. CDR3 residues: CASSFLAHRSRNTIYF. In DNA, the CDR3 is TGTGCCAGCAGTTTTCTGGCACACCGCTCTAGAAACACCATATATTTT. The chain employs TRBV12-3 or TRBV12-4 and TRBJ1-3, with D unresolved. This CDR3 is 16 amino acids long.

This clonotype has ten or more counts. The chain employs TRBV29-1 and TRBJ1-2; possibly TRBD1 for D (6 bases). The CDR3 extends over 11 amino acids. Germline values: CDR1 SQVTM, CDR2 ANQGSEA. V shed 5 bases and J shed 8 bases, with 12 bases lying between them. The CDR3 DNA reads TGCAGCGTTCACACAGGGAGCGGCTACACCTTC. Translated: CSVHTGSGYTF. The entire variable domain, with the rest obtained from reference TRBV29-1 and TRBJ1-2, is as follows: SAVISQKPSRDICQRGTSLTIQCQVDSQVTMMFWYRQQPGQSLTLIATANQGSEATYESGFVIDKFPISRPNLTFSTLTVSNMSPEDSSIYLCSVHTGSGYTFGSGTRLTVV.

In this sample, this clonotype turned up many times. The V call is TRBV6-1, the J call TRBJ1-5; unclear D gene. Germline loops: CDR1 MNHNS, CDR2 SASEGT. V was pared by 2 bases and J by 1 base, with 9 bases between. The CDR3 totals 15 residues. The CDR3 loop reads CASSESWASNQPQHF. CDR3 nucleotide sequence: TGTGCCAGCAGTGAATCGTGGGCGAGCAATCAGCCCCAGCATTTT.

This clonotype was recorded at least ten times. The chain has TRBV5-5 and TRBJ2-2, with D perhaps matching TRBD1 (5 bases). Germline lookup yields CDR1 SGHKS and CDR2 YYEKEE (reference sequence). CDR3 length equals 15 residues. The V gene lost 4 bases and the J gene lost 0 bases, with 10 bases spanning the gap. CDR3 nucleotides: TGTGCCAGCAGCCCAGGGATCTCGAACACCGGGGAGCTGTTTTTT. Amino acids: CASSPGISNTGELFF.

In regard to this clonotype: At one end, the junction sequence differs from germline, possibly due to a read error. The genes are TRBV5-1 and TRBJ1-2, with D tentatively TRBD1 (6 bases). The CDR3 is made up of 15 amino acids. Germline-derived CDR1 and CDR2 are SGHRS and YFSETQ. CDR3 region: CASSLDLGRGDGYTF. CDR3 coding DNA: TGTGCCAGCAGCTTGGACTTGGGCAGGGGTGACGGCTACACCTTC.

This clonotype was observed at least ten times. The chain joins TRBV20-1 to TRBJ2-1; D is undetermined. V lost 1 base to trimming and J lost 3 bases, with 13 bases between them. The germline CDR1 and CDR2 sequences are DFQATT and SNEGSKA (reference sequence). This CDR3 spans 15 amino acids. As DNA, the CDR3 is TGCAGTGCTAGAGTGGCGGCAGACCTCTACAATGAGCAGTTCTTC. Its translation: CSARVAADLYNEQFF.

The sample holds many counts of this clonotype. The gene calls are TRBV21-1 and TRBJ2-3. TRBV21-1 is recorded as a pseudogene. This CDR3 comprises 15 residues. The CDR3, as DNA: TGTGCCAGCAGCATTCAACGCTCAACCACAGATACGCAGTATTTT. It codes for CASSIQRSTTDTQYF.

This clonotype was found many times. This chain uses TRBV5-1 with TRBJ1-1, with D perhaps TRBD1 (5 bases). CDR3 size: 13 residues. CDR1 and CDR2 from the germline V gene are SGHRS and YFSETQ. V lost 5 bases and J 5 bases, leaving 13 bases between the germline ends. The CDR3 coding sequence is TGCGCCAGCAGGGCGACAGCAGGTACTGAAGCTTTCTTT. Amino acid sequence: CASRATAGTEAFF. The full variable domain, its missing parts supplied by reference TRBV5-1 and TRBJ1-1, is KAGVTQTPRYLIKTRGQQVTLSCSPISGHRSVSWYQQTPGQGLQFLFEYFSETQRNKGNFPGRFSGRQFSNSRSEMNVSTLELGDSALYLCASRATAGTEAFFGQGTRLTVV.

This clonotype was picked up many times. The V and J genes are TRBV18 and TRBJ1-6; the D gene is possibly TRBD1 (5 bases). The CDR3 runs 17 residues. Germline values: CDR1 KGHSH, CDR2 LQKENI. V lost 2 bases and J lost 4, with 15 bases in between. In nucleotides, the CDR3 is TGTGCCAGCTCACCATATATTCCGGAGGGGTATAATTCACCCCTCCACTTT. This codes for CASSPYIPEGYNSPLHF.

The sample holds many counts of this clonotype. The chain carries TRBV19 and TRBJ2-2; 9 nucleotides line up with TRBD1. V dropped 6 bases and J dropped 7; count of bases not matched to a gene: 9. CDR3 length: 15 residues. The germline CDR1 and CDR2 sequences are LNHDA and SQIVND (reference sequence). CDR3 residues: CASSLGQGEFGELFF. CDR3 nucleotides: TGTGCCAGTAGCTTGGGACAGGGCGAATTCGGGGAGCTGTTTTTT.

At least ten counts were recorded for this clonotype. The chain carries TRBV3-1 and TRBJ1-1, with TRBD1 as a possible D gene (6 bases). There are 15 residues in the CDR3. The V gene's germline CDR1 is LGHDT and CDR2 YNNKEL (reference sequence). V lost 1 base to trimming and J lost 1 base, with 10 bases between them. CDR3 amino acids: CASSQGKQGNTEAFF. As DNA, the CDR3 is TGTGCCAGCAGCCAAGGGAAACAGGGGAACACTGAAGCTTTCTTT.

This clonotype was picked up many times. The chain combines TRBV25-1 with TRBJ2-1; possibly TRBD1 for D (5 bases). Germline V CDR1 and CDR2: MGHDK, SYGVNS. This CDR3 has 14 amino acids. V was pared by 0 bases and J by 7 bases, with 10 bases between. CDR3 bases: TGTGCCAGCAGTGAATATAAGGGGATGAATGAGCAGTTCTTC. Translated, it gives CASSEYKGMNEQFF.

This clonotype was found many times. The genes are TRBV20-1 and TRBJ1-5, with no clear D. V lost 2 bases and J 0 bases, leaving 14 bases between the germline ends. Germline V CDR1 and CDR2: DFQATT, SNEGSKA (reference sequence). The CDR3 has 16 residues. The chain's CDR3 is CSARPAHRDSNQPQHF. The CDR3 region has the DNA TGCAGTGCTAGACCGGCCCATAGAGATAGCAATCAGCCCCAGCATTTT.

In this sample, this clonotype turned up many times. The chain links TRBV7-2 to TRBJ2-2, with D tentatively TRBD1 or TRBD2 (5 bases each). The CDR3 covers 13 residues. The ends were cut back, 4 bases at V and 4 bases at J, with 7 bases in the middle. Germline V lookup: CDR1 SGHTA, CDR2 FQGNSA. The DNA of the CDR3 is TGTGCCAGCAGCTGGGACCTCACCGGGGAGCTGTTTTTT. Translation gives CASSWDLTGELFF.